A selection of T cell receptor beta chains follows, all from one sample in a study of cytomegalovirus exposure and HLA in healthy donors. The assay was immunoSEQ multiplex PCR, and TCRdb's table has in-frame clones only and misses some. The table shows some 81,000 clones, with approximately 72% occurring only once. Sequencing input: PBMCs. These receptors came from a woman aged 40 to 50 in good health and CMV-seropositive. Each CDR3 is given without its conserved first and last residue. Each record gives: J gene, V gene, CDR3 protein.

j_call: TRBJ2-5; v_call: TRBV7-9; cdr3_aa: ASSLRTAETQY
j_call: TRBJ2-3; v_call: TRBV5-4; cdr3_aa: ASSPFGEGIKY
j_call: TRBJ2-1; v_call: TRBV5-1; cdr3_aa: ASSSGLAGGLSYNEQF
j_call: TRBJ1-5; v_call: TRBV6-6; cdr3_aa: ASSPDRGYSNQPQH
j_call: TRBJ2-7; v_call: TRBV18; cdr3_aa: ASSPKTGDGSYEQY
j_call: TRBJ2-5; v_call: TRBV4-1; cdr3_aa: ASSQEGASGGPY
j_call: TRBJ1-2; v_call: TRBV27; cdr3_aa: ASSLARTAGGGNYGYT
j_call: TRBJ1-5; v_call: TRBV4-1; cdr3_aa: ASSLEWGPGFSYGQPQH
j_call: TRBJ2-2; v_call: TRBV4-2; cdr3_aa: ASSQEVRGHSNTGELF
j_call: TRBJ1-1; v_call: TRBV7-6; cdr3_aa: ASSLAPAAEAF
j_call: TRBJ1-2; v_call: TRBV30; cdr3_aa: AWSRRSGYT
j_call: TRBJ1-1; v_call: TRBV19; cdr3_aa: ASPNERNTEAF
j_call: TRBJ2-2; v_call: TRBV13; cdr3_aa: ASSSPRERSGELF
j_call: TRBJ1-5; v_call: TRBV15; cdr3_aa: ATSTRSGQSAQH